This TCR beta chain was identified during a study of stem cell transplantation in POMP-related autoinflammatory disease. As for the study in general: The study hypothesized thymoproteasome defects skew the TRB repertoire via impaired CD8+ selection.

Libraries were prepared by immunoSEQ multiplex PCR; TCRdb keeps only in-frame clonotypes and omits some of them. The repertoire consists of some 68,000 clones, with approximately 91% occurring once and the leading ten covering 0.5% to 0.85%. The germline gives CDR1 SGHTA, CDR2 FQGTGA. This CDR3 spans 14 amino acids. Trimming took 5 bases from V and 2 from J, leaving 10 bases between them. Overall study results and limits: Fewer unique TRB V-J gene pairings were identified in patients with PRAID.

A remark on this clone: Its antigen is unidentified.

PRAID featured immunodeficiency plus autoinflammation. The receptor was isolated from a human patient with POMP-related autoinflammation and immune dysregulation (PRAID). The graft donor may have contributed some T cells. The chain carries TRBV7-3 and TRBJ2-1; D is perhaps TRBD2 (6 bases). The sample in question was CD4+ T cells from PBMCs, obtained after stem cell transplantation. The CDR3 region has the DNA TGTGCCAGCAGCCCGGACTATACCTACAATGAGCAGTTCTTC. Translation gives CASSPDYTYNEQFF. The whole variable domain, remainder taken from reference TRBV7-3 and TRBJ2-1, is GAGVSQTPSNKVTEKGKYVELRCDPISGHTALYWYRQSLGQGPEFLIYFQGTGAADDSGLPNDRFFAVRPEGSVSTLKIQRTERGDSAVYLCASSPDYTYNEQFFGPGTRLTVL.